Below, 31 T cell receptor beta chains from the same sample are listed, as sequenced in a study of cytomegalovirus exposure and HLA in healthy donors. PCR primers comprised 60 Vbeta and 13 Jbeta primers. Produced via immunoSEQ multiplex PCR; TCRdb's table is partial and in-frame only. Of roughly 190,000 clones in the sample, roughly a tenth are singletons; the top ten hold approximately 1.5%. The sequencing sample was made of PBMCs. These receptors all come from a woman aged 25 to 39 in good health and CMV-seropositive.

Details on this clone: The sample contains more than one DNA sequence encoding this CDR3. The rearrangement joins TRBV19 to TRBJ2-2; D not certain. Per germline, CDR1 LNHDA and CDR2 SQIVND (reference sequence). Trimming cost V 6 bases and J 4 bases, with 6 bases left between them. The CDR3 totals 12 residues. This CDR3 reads CASSPLTGELFF. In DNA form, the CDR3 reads TGTGCCAGTAGCCCTCTCACCGGGGAGCTGTTTTTT.

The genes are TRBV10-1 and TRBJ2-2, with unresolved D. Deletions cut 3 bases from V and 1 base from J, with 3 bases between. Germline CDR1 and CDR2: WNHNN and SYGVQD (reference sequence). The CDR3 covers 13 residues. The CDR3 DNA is TGCGCCAGCAGTGACGGGAACACCGGGGAGCTGTTTTTT. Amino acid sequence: CASSDGNTGELFF.

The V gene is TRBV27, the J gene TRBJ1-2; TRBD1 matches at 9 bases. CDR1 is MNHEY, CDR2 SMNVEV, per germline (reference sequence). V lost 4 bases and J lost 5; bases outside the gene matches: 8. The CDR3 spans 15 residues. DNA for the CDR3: TGTGCCAGCAGTTCCCCGACAGGGGGGAGGTATGGCTACACCTTC. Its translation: CASSSPTGGRYGYTF.

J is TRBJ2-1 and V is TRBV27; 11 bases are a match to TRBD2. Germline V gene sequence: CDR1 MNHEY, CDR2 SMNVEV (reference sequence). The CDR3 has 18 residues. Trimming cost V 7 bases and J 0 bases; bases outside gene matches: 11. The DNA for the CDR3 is TGTGCCAGCATCGAAAGAGGTAGCGGGAGGGTCTCCTACAATGAGCAGTTCTTC. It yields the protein CASIERGSGRVSYNEQFF.

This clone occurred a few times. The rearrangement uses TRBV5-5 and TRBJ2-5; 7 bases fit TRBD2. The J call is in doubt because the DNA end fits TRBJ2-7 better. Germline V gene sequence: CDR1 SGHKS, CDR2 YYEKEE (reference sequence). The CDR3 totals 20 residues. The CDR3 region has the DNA TGTGCCAGCAGCTTGTCTTTTGGTGGCATTCTAGCGGCGAAGGACTACGAGCAGTACTTC. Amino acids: CASSLSFGGILAAKDYEQYF.

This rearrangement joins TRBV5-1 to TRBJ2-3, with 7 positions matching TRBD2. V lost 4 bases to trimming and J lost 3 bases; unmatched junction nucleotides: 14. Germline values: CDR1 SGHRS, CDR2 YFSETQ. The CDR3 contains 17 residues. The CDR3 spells CASSTPPSGKGTDTQYF. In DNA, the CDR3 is TGCGCCAGCAGCACGCCCCCCAGCGGGAAGGGGACAGATACGCAGTATTTT.

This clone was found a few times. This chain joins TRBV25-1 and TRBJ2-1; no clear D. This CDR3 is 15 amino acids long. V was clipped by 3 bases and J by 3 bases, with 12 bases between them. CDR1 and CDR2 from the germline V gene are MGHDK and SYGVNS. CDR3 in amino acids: CASSDTRRYYNEQFF. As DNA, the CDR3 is TGTGCCAGCAGTGATACTCGGCGGTACTACAATGAGCAGTTCTTC. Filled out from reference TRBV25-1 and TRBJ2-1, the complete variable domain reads EADIYQTPRYLVIGTGKKITLECSQTMGHDKMYWYQQDPGMELHLIHYSYGVNSTEKGDLSSESTVSRIRTEHFPLTLESARPSHTSQYLCASSDTRRYYNEQFFGPGTRLTVL.

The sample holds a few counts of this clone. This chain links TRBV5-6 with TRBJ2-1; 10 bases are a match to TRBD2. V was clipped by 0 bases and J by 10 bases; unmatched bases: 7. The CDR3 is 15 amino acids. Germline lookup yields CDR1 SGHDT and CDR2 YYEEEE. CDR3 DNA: TGTGCCAGCAGCTTGGTGCTAGCGGGAGTTGGAGAGCAGTTCTTC. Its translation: CASSLVLAGVGEQFF.

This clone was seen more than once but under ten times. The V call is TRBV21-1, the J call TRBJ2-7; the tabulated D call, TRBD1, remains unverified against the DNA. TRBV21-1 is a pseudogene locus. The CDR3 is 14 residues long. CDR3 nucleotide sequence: TGTGCCAGCAGCCCGTGGGGCTCCCCCCACGAGCAGTACTTC. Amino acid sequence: CASSPWGSPHEQYF.

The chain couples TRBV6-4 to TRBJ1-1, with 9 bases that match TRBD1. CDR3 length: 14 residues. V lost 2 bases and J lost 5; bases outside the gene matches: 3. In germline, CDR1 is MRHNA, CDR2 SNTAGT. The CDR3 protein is CASSDRDRATEAFF. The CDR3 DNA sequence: TGTGCCAGCAGTGACCGGGACAGGGCAACTGAAGCTTTCTTT.

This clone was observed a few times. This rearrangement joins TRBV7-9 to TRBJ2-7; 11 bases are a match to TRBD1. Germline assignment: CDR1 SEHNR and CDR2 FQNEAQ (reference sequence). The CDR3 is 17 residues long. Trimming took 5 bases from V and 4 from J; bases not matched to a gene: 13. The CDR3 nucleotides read TGTGCCAGCAGCGGGGTGCAGCTGGGACAGGGGGTATACGAGCAGTACTTC. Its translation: CASSGVQLGQGVYEQYF.

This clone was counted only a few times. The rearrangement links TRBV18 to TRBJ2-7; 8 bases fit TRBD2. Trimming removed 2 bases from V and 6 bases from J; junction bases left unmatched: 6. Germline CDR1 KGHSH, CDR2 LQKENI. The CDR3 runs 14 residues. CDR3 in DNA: TGTGCCAGCTCACCATTAGCGGGATCCGGCGAGCAGTACTTC. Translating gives CASSPLAGSGEQYF.

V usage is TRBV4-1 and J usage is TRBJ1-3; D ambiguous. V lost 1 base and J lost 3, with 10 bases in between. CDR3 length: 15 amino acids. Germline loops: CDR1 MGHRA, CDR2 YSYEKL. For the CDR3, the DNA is TGCGCCAGCAGCCAAGCCGGGGTATATGGAAACACCATATATTTT. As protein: CASSQAGVYGNTIYF.

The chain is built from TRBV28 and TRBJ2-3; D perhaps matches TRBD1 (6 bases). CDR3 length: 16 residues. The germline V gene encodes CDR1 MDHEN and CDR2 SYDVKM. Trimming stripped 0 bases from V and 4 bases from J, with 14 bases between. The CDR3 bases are TGTGCCAGCAGTTTATGGCCGAGGGACACTTCAGATACGCAGTATTTT. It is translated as CASSLWPRDTSDTQYF.

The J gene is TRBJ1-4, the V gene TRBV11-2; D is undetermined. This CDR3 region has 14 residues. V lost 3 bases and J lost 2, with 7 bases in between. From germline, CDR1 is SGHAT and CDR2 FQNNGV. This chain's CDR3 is CASSFGGTNEKLFF. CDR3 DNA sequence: TGTGCCAGCAGCTTTGGAGGGACTAATGAAAAACTGTTTTTT.

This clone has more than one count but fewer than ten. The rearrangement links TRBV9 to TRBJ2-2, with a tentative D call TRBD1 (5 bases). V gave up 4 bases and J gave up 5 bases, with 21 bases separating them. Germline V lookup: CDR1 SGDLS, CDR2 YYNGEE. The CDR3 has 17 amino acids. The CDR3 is CASSPIQGRLPTGELFF. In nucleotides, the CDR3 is TGTGCCAGCAGCCCCATCCAGGGCCGGTTGCCTACCGGGGAGCTGTTTTTT.

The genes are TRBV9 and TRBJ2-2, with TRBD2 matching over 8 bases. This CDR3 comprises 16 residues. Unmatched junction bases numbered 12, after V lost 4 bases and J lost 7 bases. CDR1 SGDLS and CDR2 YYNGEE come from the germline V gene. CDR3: CASSLSGSGVNGELFF. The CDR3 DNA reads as TGTGCCAGCAGCTTAAGCGGGAGTGGTGTTAACGGGGAGCTGTTTTTT.

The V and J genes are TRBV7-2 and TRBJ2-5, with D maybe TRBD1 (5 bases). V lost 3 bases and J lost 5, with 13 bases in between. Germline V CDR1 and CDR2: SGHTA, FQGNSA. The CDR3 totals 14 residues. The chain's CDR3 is CASSFNRKGETQYF. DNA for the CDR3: TGTGCCAGCAGCTTCAACAGGAAGGGGGAGACCCAGTACTTC.

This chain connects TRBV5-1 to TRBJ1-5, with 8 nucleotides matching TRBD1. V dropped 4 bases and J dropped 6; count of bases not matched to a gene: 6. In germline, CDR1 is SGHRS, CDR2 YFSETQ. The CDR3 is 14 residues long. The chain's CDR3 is CASSPGGAGQPQHF. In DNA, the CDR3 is TGCGCCAGCAGCCCAGGGGGCGCGGGTCAGCCCCAGCATTTT.

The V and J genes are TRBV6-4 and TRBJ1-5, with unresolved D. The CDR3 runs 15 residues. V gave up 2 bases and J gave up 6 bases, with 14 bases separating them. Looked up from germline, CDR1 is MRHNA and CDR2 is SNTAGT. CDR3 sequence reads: CASSDLGRASQPQHF. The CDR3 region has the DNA TGTGCCAGCAGTGACCTTGGGAGGGCCAGTCAGCCCCAGCATTTT.

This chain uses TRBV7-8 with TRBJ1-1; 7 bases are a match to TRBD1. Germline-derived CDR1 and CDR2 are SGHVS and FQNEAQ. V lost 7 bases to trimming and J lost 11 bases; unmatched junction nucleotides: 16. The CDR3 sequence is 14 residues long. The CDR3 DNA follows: TGTGCCAGCACCATTAGTGAGGGGGCGCGTGTCGCTTTCTTT. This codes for CASTISEGARVAFF.

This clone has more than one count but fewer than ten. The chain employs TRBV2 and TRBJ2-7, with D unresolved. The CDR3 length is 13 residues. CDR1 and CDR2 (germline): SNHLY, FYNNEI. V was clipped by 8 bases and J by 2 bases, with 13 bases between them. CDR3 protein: CASVAWSTYEQYF. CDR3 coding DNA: TGTGCCAGCGTGGCATGGAGTACCTACGAGCAGTACTTC.

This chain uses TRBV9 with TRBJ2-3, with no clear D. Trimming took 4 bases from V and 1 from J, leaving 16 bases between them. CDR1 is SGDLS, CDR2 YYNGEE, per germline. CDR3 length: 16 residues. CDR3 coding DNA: TGTGCCAGCAGCCCACAAAGGAACCGGGGCACAGATACGCAGTATTTT. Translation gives CASSPQRNRGTDTQYF.

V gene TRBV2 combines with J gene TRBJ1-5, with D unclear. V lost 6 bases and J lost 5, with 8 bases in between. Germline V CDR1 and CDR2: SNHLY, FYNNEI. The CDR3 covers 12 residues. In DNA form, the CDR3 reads TGTGCCAGCAGCCGTCGGGATCAGCCCCAGCATTTT. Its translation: CASSRRDQPQHF.

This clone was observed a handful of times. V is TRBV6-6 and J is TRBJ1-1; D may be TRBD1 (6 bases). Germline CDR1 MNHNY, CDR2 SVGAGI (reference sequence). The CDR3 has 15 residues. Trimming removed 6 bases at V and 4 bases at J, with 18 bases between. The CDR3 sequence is CASSPTGGSATEAFF. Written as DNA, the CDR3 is TGTGCCAGCAGCCCCACGGGGGGCTCGGCCACTGAAGCTTTCTTT.

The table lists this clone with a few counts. This chain's CDR3 is CASSLAPLPTYEQYF. The CDR3 nucleotides are TGTGCCAGCAGCTTAGCTCCACTTCCTACTTACGAGCAGTACTTC. This chain joins TRBV7-2 and TRBJ2-7; D is unresolved. The CDR3 is made up of 15 amino acids. Per germline, CDR1 SGHTA and CDR2 FQGNSA. The V end was cut by 0 bases, the J end by 4 bases, with 13 bases between. Full variable domain (missing parts from reference TRBV7-2 and TRBJ2-7): GAGVSQSPSNKVTEKGKDVELRCDPISGHTALYWYRQSLGQGLEFLIYFQGNSAPDKSGLPSDRFSAERTGGSVSTLTIQRTQQEDSAVYLCASSLAPLPTYEQYFGPGTRLTVT.

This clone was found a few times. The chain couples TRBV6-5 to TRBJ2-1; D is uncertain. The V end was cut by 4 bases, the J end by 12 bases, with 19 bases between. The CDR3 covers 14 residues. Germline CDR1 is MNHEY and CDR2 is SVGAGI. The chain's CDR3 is CASSSPTRFSGQFF. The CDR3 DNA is TGTGCCAGCAGTTCTCCCACTCGCTTCTCGGGGCAGTTCTTC.

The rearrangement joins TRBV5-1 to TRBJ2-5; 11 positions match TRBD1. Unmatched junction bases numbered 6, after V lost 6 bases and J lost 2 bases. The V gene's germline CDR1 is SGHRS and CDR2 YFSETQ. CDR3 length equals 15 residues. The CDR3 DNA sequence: TGCGCCAGCACCTCCGGGACAGGGGGACAAGAGACCCAGTACTTC. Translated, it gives CASTSGTGGQETQYF.

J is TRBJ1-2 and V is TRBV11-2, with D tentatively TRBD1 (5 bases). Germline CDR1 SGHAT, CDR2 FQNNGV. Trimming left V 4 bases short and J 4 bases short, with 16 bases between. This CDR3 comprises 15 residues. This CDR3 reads CASSSGSGGTYGYTF. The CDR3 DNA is TGTGCCAGCAGCTCAGGCAGCGGAGGGACCTATGGCTACACCTTC.

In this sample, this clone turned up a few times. The CDR3 nucleotides read TGTGCCAGCACCCCGCAGGCTGGGCTAAGCTATGGCTACACCTTC. Translation gives CASTPQAGLSYGYTF. The chain joins TRBV9 to TRBJ1-2; D is uncertain. The V end was cut by 6 bases, the J end by 4 bases, with 19 bases between. The CDR3 runs 15 residues. Germline V gene data show CDR1 as SGDLS and CDR2 as YYNGEE.

The CDR3 bases are TGTGCCAGCAGCCTCACAGGGCAAGGGGACACCGGGGAGCTGTTTTTT. Amino acids: CASSLTGQGDTGELFF. The chain couples TRBV7-9 to TRBJ2-2, with D maybe TRBD1 (6 bases). Germline V gives CDR1 SEHNR, CDR2 FQNEAQ (reference sequence). Trimming shortened V by 5 bases and J by 3 bases, and 16 bases separated the two germline ends. CDR3 size: 16 residues. Complete variable domain (other parts from reference TRBV7-9 and TRBJ2-2): DTGVSQNPRHKITKRGQNVTFRCDPISEHNRLYWYRQTLGQGPEFLTYFQNEAQLEKSRLLSDRFSAERPKGSFSTLEIQRTEQGDSAMYLCASSLTGQGDTGELFFGEGSRLTVL.